This TCR beta chain was obtained from a study of cytomegalovirus exposure and HLA in healthy donors. Study outcomes and limitations: Near-uniform donor sequencing depth was presumed by presence/absence analyses. Exclusion as indistinguishable affected some V segments, including TRBV6-2 and TRBV6-3.

Trimming removed 4 bases at V and 4 bases at J, with 10 bases between. Germline CDR1 is SNHLY and CDR2 is FYNNEI. The CDR3 length is 13 residues. This clone occurred a few times. The target antigen is unknown. Primers for the PCR totalled 60 Vbeta and 13 Jbeta. Authors' methods: Per a later analysis, the number of unique TCR beta chains was around 80 million, of which 8.5 million to 11 million were shared. Sequencing was performed with immunoSEQ multiplex PCR; in TCRdb, only in-frame clones are kept and a portion is missing. V and J calls and clone size are copied from that table; D and trimming were computed from the DNA. The sample lists 130,000 or so clones, 8.5% to 10% occurring once.

The receptor comes from a man aged 40-55 years in good health and CMV-seronegative. V is TRBV2 and J is TRBJ1-2; a possible D gene is TRBD1 (5 bases). Specimen: PBMCs. CDR3 DNA sequence: TGTGCCAGCAGTGTCGGGGGAACCTATGGCTACACCTTC. Its protein is CASSVGGTYGYTF.